These 25 T cell receptor beta chains came from one sample sequenced in a study of Graves' ophthalmopathy and Graves' hyperthyroidism. Amplification of the TCR beta CDR3 regions used RNA transcripts (as template). First-round RT-PCR relied on HTBI primers, and a second-round multiplex PCR came next. TCRdb used MiXCR to reprocess the multiplex PCR reads, holding one entry per CDR3 protein. The data contain over a million distinct CDR3 sequences, 35% to 40% of them singletons. Material: peripheral blood or thyroid tissue (not recorded which). The receptors originated from an adult man with Graves' hyperthyroidism.

This clonotype was counted between two and nine times. The chain joins TRBV7-2 to TRBJ1-5, with TRBD1 identical over 9 bases. Per the germline V gene, CDR1 is SGHTA and CDR2 is FQGNSA. V lost 6 bases, J lost 9 bases, and 12 bases stayed unmatched. This CDR3 comprises 15 residues. CDR3 sequence reads: CASSVRDRDKRPQHF. The CDR3 DNA is TGTGCCAGCAGTGTCCGGGACAGGGACAAGCGGCCCCAGCATTTT.

As concerns this clonotype: A much larger clone lies a single base off, so this may be a read error. V and J are TRBV2 and TRBJ1-1; D is undetermined. The CDR3 is 13 amino acids. V lost 10 bases and J lost 4, with 16 bases in between. Germline CDR1 and CDR2: SNHLY and FYNNEI. CDR3 protein: CATKKHWATEAFF. DNA of the CDR3: TGTGCCACCAAAAAACATTGGGCCACTGAAGCTTTCTTT.

The chain combines TRBV29-1 with TRBJ1-2; D is perhaps TRBD1 (5 bases). The length of the CDR3 is 10 residues. V lost 8 bases to trimming and J lost 7 bases, with 11 bases between them. Germline V CDR1 and CDR2: SQVTM, ANQGSEA. CDR3 DNA sequence: TGCAGCTTATCGGGGCCTGGCTACACCTTC. This sequence encodes CSLSGPGYTF.

This clonotype was counted many times. The chain links TRBV25-1 to TRBJ2-5; 9 nucleotides agree with TRBD1. The CDR3 extends over 16 amino acids. The junction had 10 bases not matched to a gene; V was cut back by 3 bases and J by 5 bases. CDR1 is MGHDK, CDR2 SYGVNS, per germline. CDR3 protein: CASSDRTGAGRETQYF. In DNA form, the CDR3 reads TGTGCCAGCAGTGACCGGACAGGGGCCGGGAGGGAGACCCAGTACTTC.

This clonotype appeared many times. The V gene is TRBV7-8, the J gene TRBJ2-5; D call uncertain. The CDR3 runs 13 residues. The V end was cut by 3 bases, the J end by 3 bases, with 8 bases between. Germline V lookup: CDR1 SGHVS, CDR2 FQNEAQ. The CDR3 DNA reads as TGTGCCAGCAGCTTCGGAGTGGAAGAGACCCAGTACTTC. It is translated as CASSFGVEETQYF.

This clonotype was seen a handful of times. The J gene is TRBJ2-7, the V gene TRBV6-5; tentative D call: TRBD2 (5 bases). There are 12 residues in the CDR3. Trimming pared 8 bases from V and 7 bases from J, leaving 15 bases between. The germline V gene encodes CDR1 MNHEY and CDR2 SVGAGI. The CDR3 sequence: CASLGVAREQYF. Here the CDR3 DNA reads TGTGCCAGCCTCGGGGTAGCTCGGGAGCAGTACTTC.

The chain has TRBV25-1 and TRBJ1-2; D ambiguous. CDR3 length: 15 amino acids. V shed 6 bases and J shed 0 bases, with 14 bases lying between them. CDR1 is MGHDK, CDR2 SYGVNS, per germline. The CDR3 here is CASSDGPPSNYGYTF. For the CDR3, the DNA is TGTGCCAGCAGCGACGGGCCCCCTTCTAACTATGGCTACACCTTC.

This clonotype was seen repeatedly, ten times or more. The J gene is TRBJ2-7, the V gene TRBV7-8, with D perhaps TRBD1 (6 bases). This CDR3 comprises 15 residues. Between the trimmed V and J ends, which lost 0 bases and 3 bases, there was a span of 12 bases. Per the germline V gene, CDR1 is SGHVS and CDR2 is FQNEAQ. The chain's CDR3 is CASSLAPGHNYEQYF. The CDR3 coding sequence is TGTGCCAGCAGCTTAGCCCCGGGACATAACTACGAGCAGTACTTC. The full variable domain, in which reference TRBV7-8 and TRBJ2-7 provide the parts outside the CDR3, is GAGVSQSPRYKVAKRGQDVALRCDPISGHVSLFWYQQALGQGPEFLTYFQNEAQLDKSGLPSDRFFAERPEGSVSTLKIQRTQQEDSAVYLCASSLAPGHNYEQYFGPGTRLTVT.

The chain carries TRBV3-1 and TRBJ1-2; 8 bases line up with TRBD1. The V gene's germline CDR1 is LGHDT and CDR2 YNNKEL (reference sequence). This CDR3 is built from 13 residues. The V gene end was trimmed by 7 bases and the J gene end by 8 bases; junction bases not matched to a gene: 9. DNA for the CDR3: TGTGCCAGCACCAGGGACAGGACGGAGGGCTACACCTTC. This codes for CASTRDRTEGYTF. The full variable domain, with the rest looked up from reference TRBV3-1 and TRBJ1-2, is DTAVSQTPKYLVTQMGNDKSIKCEQNLGHDTMYWYKQDSKKFLKIMFSYNNKELIINETVPNRFSPKSPDKAHLNLHINSLELGDSAVYFCASTRDRTEGYTFGSGTRLTVV.

This clonotype appeared many times. This chain connects TRBV19 to TRBJ1-1; 7 nucleotides align to TRBD1. The CDR3 spans 15 residues. V was pared by 7 bases and J by 3 bases, with 11 bases of the junction left unmatched. The germline V gene encodes CDR1 LNHDA and CDR2 SQIVND (reference sequence). In nucleotides, the CDR3 is TGTGCCAGTACCCCCTCCCCGACAGGGCACACTGAAGCTTTCTTT. It is translated as CASTPSPTGHTEAFF.

V usage is TRBV5-1 and J usage is TRBJ2-7; 9 nucleotides agree with TRBD1. Trimming removed 3 bases from V and 1 base from J; junction bases left unmatched: 8. The CDR3 extends over 16 amino acids. Germline V CDR1 and CDR2: SGHRS, YFSETQ. CDR3 coding DNA: TGCGCCAGCAGCTATAATCCGGGACAGGGATCCTACGAGCAGTACTTC. Its protein product is CASSYNPGQGSYEQYF.

The sample holds many counts of this clonotype. The chain is built from TRBV19 and TRBJ1-5, with D possibly TRBD1 on 6 matching bases. The V end lost 4 bases, the J end lost 1 base, and 14 bases lay between the germline ends. The CDR3 sequence is 16 residues long. CDR1 and CDR2 (germline): LNHDA, SQIVND (reference sequence). The chain's CDR3 is CASSTFRTDSNQPQHF. DNA of the CDR3: TGTGCCAGTAGTACCTTCCGGACAGACAGCAATCAGCCCCAGCATTTT.

This clonotype was seen many times. The junction shows a germline mismatch at one end, possibly a read error. The chain recombines TRBV5-6 with TRBJ1-2; 8 bases map to TRBD1. This CDR3 comprises 14 residues. Germline V lookup: CDR1 SGHDT, CDR2 YYEEEE. CDR3 residues: CASSWETGDEPFSF. The DNA for the CDR3 is TGTGCCAGCAGCTGGGAGACAGGGGACGAGCCCTTCTCCTTC.

The rearrangement links TRBV19 to TRBJ1-5; TRBD1 might be the D (5 bases). This CDR3 spans 15 amino acids. Germline lookup yields CDR1 LNHDA and CDR2 SQIVND (reference sequence). The V end lost 9 bases, the J end lost 2 bases, and 17 bases lay between the germline ends. The DNA for the CDR3 is TGTGCCAGCAGTTTGGGGGGTAAAGGCAATCAGCCCCAGCATTTT. Translated: CASSLGGKGNQPQHF.

This clonotype has more than one count but fewer than ten. The genes are TRBV7-2 and TRBJ2-6; maybe TRBD1 (5 bases). The ends were cut back, 6 bases at V and 4 bases at J, with 19 bases in the middle. Germline CDR1 SGHTA, CDR2 FQGNSA. CDR3 size: 17 residues. The DNA of the CDR3 is TGTGCCAGCAGTTTGCGGCAGGGAATGGCCGGGGCCAACGTCCTGACTTTC. Translating gives CASSLRQGMAGANVLTF.

The V call is TRBV25-1, the J call TRBJ2-7; 7 nucleotides agree with TRBD2. Per the germline V gene, CDR1 is MGHDK and CDR2 is SYGVNS. V shed 6 bases, J shed 8 bases, and the junction held 22 bases outside the gene matches. This CDR3 has 17 amino acids. The DNA of the CDR3 is TGTGCCAGCAGCCAACGGATTCTACTAGCGCACTCCCACAAGCAGTACTTC. Amino acid sequence: CASSQRILLAHSHKQYF.

At least ten counts were recorded for this clonotype. The rearrangement joins TRBV20-1 to TRBJ1-2; D remains ambiguous. The CDR3 is made up of 14 amino acids. Trimming removed 0 bases from V and 2 bases from J, with 10 bases in between. Germline CDR1 is DFQATT and CDR2 is SNEGSKA (reference sequence). CDR3 sequence (DNA): TGCAGTGCTAGAGATATTCAGGCGAACTATGGCTACACCTTC. It translates to CSARDIQANYGYTF.

Of note for this clonotype: Sequence at one end of the junction differs from germline and may be a read error. This chain uses TRBV5-1 with TRBJ1-2, with TRBD1 as a possible D gene (6 bases). Germline CDR1 and CDR2: SGHRS and YFSETQ. The CDR3 has 12 amino acids. CDR3 in amino acids: CASRTDKPGYTF. The CDR3 DNA reads TGTGCCAGCAGGACAGACAAGCCCGGCTACACCTTC. Drawing the rest from reference TRBV5-1 and TRBJ1-2, the complete variable domain is KAGVTQTPRYLIKTRGQQVTLSCSPISGHRSVSWYQQTPGQGLQFLFEYFSETQRNKGNFPGRFSGRQFSNSRSEMNVSTLELGDSALYLCASRTDKPGYTFGSGTRLTVV.

About this clonotype itself: Since a much larger clone is just one base distant, this may be a read error. The gene calls are TRBV7-2 and TRBJ1-1; the D is unclear. The CDR3 is made up of 14 amino acids. V was shortened by 5 bases and J by 4 bases, with 14 bases between the two germline ends. Germline V lookup: CDR1 SGHTA, CDR2 FQGNSA. The CDR3 region is CASSTSGVPTEAFF. The DNA for the CDR3 is TGTGCCAGCAGCACCTCCGGGGTTCCCACTGAAGCTTTCTTT.

The chain combines TRBV15 with TRBJ1-5; D perhaps matches TRBD1 (5 bases). V was clipped by 3 bases and J by 7 bases, with 13 bases between them. Germline V gene lookup returns CDR1 LNHNV and CDR2 YYDKDF (reference sequence). The CDR3 consists of 14 residues. The CDR3 DNA is TGTGCCACCAGCAGTTACTGGGGGACCCAGCCCCAGCATTTT. Amino acids: CATSSYWGTQPQHF.

V is TRBV3-1 and J is TRBJ2-7; a weak D match, TRBD2 (6 bases). The V gene's germline CDR1 is LGHDT and CDR2 YNNKEL (reference sequence). This CDR3 comprises 15 residues. V was clipped by 1 base and J by 0 bases, with 10 bases between them. CDR3 sequence (DNA): TGTGCCAGCAGCCAAGGGGCGGGACCCTCCTACGAGCAGTACTTC. This encodes CASSQGAGPSYEQYF.

This clonotype has at least ten counts. The chain uses TRBV20-1 and TRBJ2-2; possibly TRBD2 for D (5 bases). V was shortened by 5 bases and J by 4 bases, with 11 bases between the two germline ends. The CDR3 runs 13 residues. Germline CDR1 is DFQATT and CDR2 is SNEGSKA (reference sequence). CDR3 residues: CSARDGATGELFF. The CDR3 region has the DNA TGCAGTGCTCGGGATGGAGCCACCGGGGAGCTGTTTTTT.

This clonotype was seen at least ten times. The gene calls are TRBV10-3 and TRBJ2-7; 10 bases are a match to TRBD1. Germline CDR1 ENHRY, CDR2 SYGVKD. The CDR3 length is 14 residues. Trimming cost V 11 bases and J 1 base; bases outside gene matches: 8. In DNA, the CDR3 is TGTGCCTGTGGGGGGACAGGGGCGTCCTACGAGCAGTACTTC. This sequence encodes CACGGTGASYEQYF.

The chain joins TRBV25-1 to TRBJ1-2; 7 nucleotides line up with TRBD1. V gave up 3 bases and J gave up 5 bases; unmatched junction bases: 15. This CDR3 is 17 amino acids long. Germline loops: CDR1 MGHDK, CDR2 SYGVNS. CDR3 nucleotide sequence: TGTGCCAGCAGTGAGCGAGGGGCTCGGGACAGCCGTTATGGCTACACCTTC. Its translation is CASSERGARDSRYGYTF.

This clonotype showed up just once. A much larger clone lies a single base off, so this may be a read error. The gene calls are TRBV20-1 and TRBJ1-5; 8 nucleotides match TRBD1. The CDR3 spans 14 residues. J lost 2 bases, V lost 8 bases, and 8 bases had no gene match. Per the germline V gene, CDR1 is DFQATT and CDR2 is SNEGSKA (reference sequence). The CDR3 protein is CSTTAGGGNQPQHF. In nucleotides, the CDR3 is TGCAGTACTACGGCAGGGGGCGGCAATCAGCCCCAGCATTTT.